This TCR beta chain was profiled in a study of CD8 T cell repertoires and HIV-1 epitope variants. Study-wide background: Each of Twenty-five Gag and Nef epitope peptides stimulated a separate culture. IL-2, IL-7 and IL-15 were added on days 3 and 7 of 10-day cultures.

Sequencing of TCR beta CDR3 used immunoSEQ survey depth. TCRdb's table, derived via immunoSEQ multiplex PCR, lists solely in-frame clones and lacks some. The table shows some 5,000 clones, with about 60% occurring only once. Worth noting for this clone: What it recognizes is unknown.

CDR3 length equals 15 residues. Looked up from germline, CDR1 is MDHEN and CDR2 is SYDVKM. The gene calls are TRBV28 and TRBJ2-5; 11 bases map to TRBD2. The closer fit of TRBJ2-7 to the DNA end suggests the J call may be wrong. Sequences were obtained from cultured CD8+ T cells derived from PBMCs. The sequence derives from a male donor with HIV. CDR3 protein: CASSLLAGGLYEQYF. The CDR3 DNA sequence: TGTGCCAGCAGTTTACTAGCGGGGGGTCTCTACGAGCAGTACTTC.